Below are 7 T cell receptor beta chains sequenced from a single sample in a study of blood T cell repertoires in COVID-19 (dated by TCRdb to the early 2020s). The library was made by the immunoSEQ multiplex PCR assay. TCRdb limited this immuneACCESS table to in-frame rearrangements with V and J called. A share of clones is missing; checked studies link under half to unresolved V genes, and the rest is unexplained. Across this sample there are 65,000 to 90,000 clones, with about 74% seen only once. The top ten clones comprise 2% to 2.5% of the sample. What was sequenced was peripheral blood. These receptors came from a man between 65 and 79 years old with COVID-19, enrolled during active disease.

The chain joins TRBV6-6 to TRBJ2-7, with 9 bases matching TRBD2. Germline V lookup: CDR1 MNHNY, CDR2 SVGAGI (reference sequence). This CDR3 comprises 15 residues. The trim removed 6 bases at V and 3 bases at J, leaving 9 bases unmatched. CDR3 sequence: CASSHSGTSNYEQYF. In DNA, the CDR3 is TGTGCCAGCAGCCACTCCGGGACTAGCAACTACGAGCAGTACTTC.

This clone was counted a few times. The V call is TRBV28, the J call TRBJ1-5, with D possibly matching TRBD1 (6 bases). V was shortened by 1 base and J by 4 bases, with 14 bases between the two germline ends. The germline V gene has CDR1 MDHEN and CDR2 SYDVKM. CDR3 length equals 16 residues. The DNA for the CDR3 is TGTGCCAGCAGTTTATTTCGGGGGGCTGGAAATCAGCCCCAGCATTTT. Translation gives CASSLFRGAGNQPQHF.

This clone was observed a handful of times. For the CDR3, the DNA is TGTGCCAGCAGGCAGGGACAGATGAACACTGAAGCTTTCTTT. Translated, it gives CASRQGQMNTEAFF. The chain carries TRBV28 and TRBJ1-1, with TRBD1 matching over 7 bases. With 6 bases clipped from V and 0 bases from J, the junction kept 4 bases outside the gene matches. This CDR3 is built from 14 residues. In germline, CDR1 is MDHEN, CDR2 SYDVKM.

The chain recombines TRBV9 with TRBJ1-1; D is undetermined. Trimming stripped 3 bases from V and 1 base from J, with 7 bases between. CDR1 is SGDLS and CDR2 is YYNGEE in the germline V gene. The length of the CDR3 is 13 residues. For the CDR3, the DNA is TGTGCCAGCAGCGCCGCGGCGAACACTGAAGCTTTCTTT. Its translation is CASSAAANTEAFF.

The chain combines TRBV5-1 with TRBJ2-7, with 8 bases lining up with TRBD1. In germline, CDR1 is SGHRS, CDR2 YFSETQ. Trimming removed 0 bases from V and 2 bases from J; junction bases left unmatched: 7. The CDR3 runs to 16 residues. CDR3 loop: CASSLGQGAVTYEQYF. CDR3 coding DNA: TGCGCCAGCAGCTTGGGGCAGGGGGCCGTGACCTACGAGCAGTACTTC.

This clone has only a few counts. The chain combines TRBV11-2 with TRBJ1-5; 8 bases map to TRBD1. The V segment lost 5 bases and the J segment 9 bases; nucleotides outside the gene matches: 3. The CDR3 is 12 residues long. CDR1 is SGHAT and CDR2 is FQNNGV in the germline V gene. CDR3 sequence reads: CASSGQGTPQHF. CDR3 bases: TGTGCCAGCAGCGGACAGGGAACGCCCCAGCATTTT.

The table lists this clone with a count of one. This chain's CDR3 is CAIGLAANTGELFF. In DNA, the CDR3 is TGTGCCATCGGACTAGCGGCCAACACCGGGGAGCTGTTTTTT. The chain employs TRBV24-1 and TRBJ2-2; TRBD2 matches at 10 bases. Per germline, CDR1 KGHDR and CDR2 SFDVKD. V dropped 11 bases and J dropped 2; count of bases not matched to a gene: 4. The CDR3 runs to 14 residues.